This entry lists 6 T cell receptor beta chains sequenced from one sample in a study of metastatic and nonmetastatic thyroid tumors. Ahead of thyroid surgery, no patient had received treatment of any kind. TCRdb re-called clones via MiXCR from the PCR reads. The sample includes roughly 59,000 clones, 15% to 20% seen only once; the top ten take roughly a tenth. The sequencing sample was made of blood. The source of these receptors is a male donor with papillary thyroid cancer or a benign thyroid nodule (not recorded which). Some clones in this sample may be carry-over from other donors' samples.

This clone was found many times. This chain links TRBV3-1 with TRBJ2-7, with D possibly called TRBD1 or TRBD2 (5 bases each). Germline V lookup: CDR1 LGHDT, CDR2 YNNKEL (reference sequence). The V end lost 0 bases, the J end lost 5 bases, and 14 bases lay between the germline ends. The CDR3 is made up of 15 amino acids. The CDR3 region is CASSQDRGKTNEQYF. The CDR3 nucleotides read TGTGCCAGCAGCCAAGATCGGGGCAAAACCAACGAGCAGTACTTC.

This clone showed up many times. The genes are TRBV11-2 and TRBJ1-4; no clear D. The V end lost 0 bases, the J end lost 0 bases, and 11 bases lay between the germline ends. Germline V CDR1 and CDR2: SGHAT, FQNNGV. The CDR3 length is 17 residues. The CDR3 DNA follows: TGTGCCAGCAGCTTAGAGGGCAGTGGGACAACTAATGAAAAACTGTTTTTT. This translates into CASSLEGSGTTNEKLFF.

A word on this clone: Other DNA sequences in the same sample also yield this CDR3. This chain links TRBV7-6 with TRBJ1-4; no definite D call. Germline V gene lookup returns CDR1 SGHVS and CDR2 FNYEAQ. CDR3 length: 17 amino acids. V was clipped by 0 bases and J by 7 bases, with 18 bases between them. The chain's CDR3 is CASSLASGGRKVEKLFF. As DNA, the CDR3 is TGTGCCAGCAGCTTAGCTTCGGGAGGTAGGAAGGTTGAAAAACTGTTTTTT.

This clone was found many times. This chain joins TRBV15 and TRBJ2-7; D possibly corresponds to TRBD1 (5 bases). The CDR3 totals 15 residues. Germline V gives CDR1 LNHNV, CDR2 YYDKDF (reference sequence). Between the trimmed V and J ends, which lost 3 bases and 0 bases, there was a span of 12 bases. The CDR3 is CATSSSRQTSYEQYF. CDR3 coding DNA: TGTGCCACCAGCAGCAGTAGACAGACCTCCTACGAGCAGTACTTC.

This clone was seen ten or more times. The CDR3 region is CATSRDSRFGGYNQPQHF. In nucleotides, the CDR3 is TGTGCCACCAGCAGAGATTCCCGGTTCGGAGGCTACAATCAGCCCCAGCATTTT. V and J are TRBV15 and TRBJ1-5, with unresolved D. With 0 bases removed from V and 3 bases from J, the gap between germline ends came to 18 bases. Germline V lookup: CDR1 LNHNV, CDR2 YYDKDF (reference sequence). The CDR3 has 18 residues.

This clone was recorded many times. The genes are TRBV19 and TRBJ2-5; D ambiguous. This CDR3 has 12 residues. V lost 1 base, J lost 3 bases, and 3 bases lay in between. The germline CDR1 and CDR2 sequences are LNHDA and SQIVND (reference sequence). This CDR3 reads CASSIGEETQYF. The CDR3 bases are TGTGCCAGTAGTATAGGAGAAGAGACCCAGTACTTC.